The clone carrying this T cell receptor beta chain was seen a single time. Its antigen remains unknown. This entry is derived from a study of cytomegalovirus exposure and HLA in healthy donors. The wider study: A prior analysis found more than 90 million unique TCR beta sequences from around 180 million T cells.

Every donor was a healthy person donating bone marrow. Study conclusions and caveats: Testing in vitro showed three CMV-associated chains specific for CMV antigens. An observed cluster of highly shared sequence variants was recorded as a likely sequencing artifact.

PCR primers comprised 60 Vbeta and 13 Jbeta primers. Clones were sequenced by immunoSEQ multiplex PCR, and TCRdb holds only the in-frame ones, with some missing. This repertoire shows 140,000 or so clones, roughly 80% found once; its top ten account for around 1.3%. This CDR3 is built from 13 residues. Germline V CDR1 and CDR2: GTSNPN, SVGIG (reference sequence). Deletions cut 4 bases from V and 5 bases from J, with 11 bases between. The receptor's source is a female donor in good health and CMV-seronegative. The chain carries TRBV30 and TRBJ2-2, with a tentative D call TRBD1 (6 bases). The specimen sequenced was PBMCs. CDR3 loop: CAWNRDYTGELFF. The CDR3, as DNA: TGTGCCTGGAACAGGGATTATACCGGGGAGCTGTTTTTT. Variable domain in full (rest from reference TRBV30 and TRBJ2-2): SQTIHQWPATLVQPVGSPLSLECTVEGTSNPNLYWYRQAAGRGLQLLFYSVGIGQISSEVPQNLSASRPQDRQFILSSKKLLLSDSGFYLCAWNRDYTGELFFGEGSRLTVL.